Below, 11 T cell receptor beta chains from the same sample are listed, as sequenced in a study of technical replicates of blood from a handful of donors. The data were produced by immunoSEQ multiplex PCR, yet TCRdb's version contains in-frame clones alone and is incomplete. The repertoire holds tens of thousands of clones, with nearly 98% as singletons. The sample consisted of T cells isolated from PBMCs. The receptors come from a human donor in good health.

The chain joins TRBV6-1 to TRBJ2-5; 7 nucleotides match TRBD2. CDR1 is MNHNS, CDR2 SASEGT, per germline. J lost 7 bases, V lost 4 bases, and 6 bases had no gene match. There are 13 residues in the CDR3. CDR3 sequence (DNA): TGTGCCAGCAGTGTAAGCAGGGAGGGGACCCAGTACTTC. Its protein product is CASSVSREGTQYF.

This chain connects TRBV5-1 to TRBJ1-1; D is ambiguous. The CDR3 extends over 14 amino acids. The V and J ends lost 4 bases and 4 bases respectively, with 14 bases between them. The germline CDR1 and CDR2 sequences are SGHRS and YFSETQ. CDR3 sequence reads: CASSPGFEGTEAFF. CDR3 DNA sequence: TGCGCCAGCAGCCCGGGGTTCGAGGGCACTGAAGCTTTCTTT.

The chain couples TRBV2 to TRBJ2-1; maybe TRBD2 (5 bases). The germline V gene has CDR1 SNHLY and CDR2 FYNNEI. V lost 10 bases, J lost 1 base, and 17 bases lay in between. The CDR3 has 15 residues. The CDR3 loop reads CAKETRGLSYNEQFF. The CDR3 region has the DNA TGTGCCAAAGAGACTCGAGGACTTTCCTACAATGAGCAGTTCTTC.

The chain has TRBV5-1 and TRBJ1-1; D remains unclear. Trimming took off 2 bases at V and 3 bases at J, with 17 bases between the two ends. Germline CDR1 is SGHRS and CDR2 is YFSETQ. The CDR3 consists of 16 residues. The CDR3 is CASSLHMTLLDTEAFF. CDR3 nucleotide sequence: TGCGCCAGCAGCTTACATATGACATTGTTGGACACTGAAGCTTTCTTT.

The V call is TRBV7-6, the J call TRBJ2-2; D is unclear. V was clipped by 1 base and J by 4 bases, with 10 bases between them. Germline loops: CDR1 SGHVS, CDR2 FNYEAQ. This CDR3 is 15 amino acids long. The CDR3 sequence is CASSLVGRSTGELFF. CDR3 nucleotide sequence: TGTGCCAGCAGCTTAGTTGGCAGAAGCACCGGGGAGCTGTTTTTT.

The V call is TRBV7-3, the J call TRBJ2-5; tentative D call: TRBD1 (5 bases). Trimming removed 1 base at V and 3 bases at J, with 6 bases between. The germline CDR1 and CDR2 sequences are SGHTA and FQGTGA. This CDR3 has 13 amino acids. The CDR3 bases are TGTGCCAGCAGCTTAAACAGGAAAGAGACCCAGTACTTC. This gives the protein CASSLNRKETQYF.

The chain employs TRBV5-4 and TRBJ2-7, with D perhaps matching TRBD1 (6 bases). This CDR3 contains 17 residues. CDR1 is SGHNT and CDR2 is YYREEE in the germline V gene (reference sequence). V lost 4 bases to trimming and J lost 2 bases, with 22 bases between them. The CDR3 sequence is CASSLRDNSLGTYEQYF. The CDR3 DNA reads TGTGCCAGCAGCCTCCGGGACAACTCCCTGGGGACCTACGAGCAGTACTTC.

The chain is built from TRBV12-5 and TRBJ1-2; D not resolved. The germline V gene encodes CDR1 LGHNT and CDR2 FRNRAP. Between the trimmed V and J ends, which lost 4 bases and 3 bases, there was a span of 6 bases. The CDR3 spans 12 residues. CDR3: CASGYNHYGYTF. The DNA of the CDR3 is TGTGCTAGTGGTTACAACCACTATGGCTACACCTTC.

The genes are TRBV19 and TRBJ1-2; D is undetermined. V lost 1 base to trimming and J lost 8 bases, with 11 bases between them. The germline CDR1 and CDR2 sequences are LNHDA and SQIVND (reference sequence). The CDR3 runs 13 residues. The CDR3 here is CASSIGGDWGYTF. The CDR3 nucleotides read TGTGCCAGTAGTATAGGCGGAGACTGGGGCTACACCTTC.

This clone has a single count. The chain links TRBV12-5 to TRBJ1-1; possible D gene TRBD1, 6 bases. V was shortened by 6 bases and J by 11 bases, with 16 bases between the two germline ends. The germline CDR1 and CDR2 sequences are LGHNT and FRNRAP. The CDR3 runs 12 residues. In DNA form, the CDR3 reads TGTGCTAGTGGGGAGGACAGTCCGCGGGCTTTCTTT. Translating gives CASGEDSPRAFF.

The rearrangement uses TRBV18 and TRBJ1-5, with TRBD1 identical over 7 bases. The CDR3 is 17 amino acids. The V gene end was trimmed by 2 bases and the J gene end by 4 bases; junction bases not matched to a gene: 11. Germline CDR1 is KGHSH and CDR2 is LQKENI. CDR3 nucleotide sequence: TGTGCCAGCTCACCAGATCAATCAGGGACAGCAAATCAGCCCCAGCATTTT. It specifies CASSPDQSGTANQPQHF.